The 13 T cell receptor beta chains presented below share a single source sample, sequenced in a study of CD8+ T cells in alopecia areata. Cells that came from pooled cutaneous lymph nodes were sorted using CD4, CD8alpha, NKG2D, NKG2ACE and other markers. Sequencing templates came from extracted RNA that was reverse transcribed into cDNA. TCRdb's table, derived via immunoSEQ multiplex PCR, lists solely in-frame clones and lacks some. There are 200,000 to 300,000 clones in the sample, none observed a single time. The source material was CD4+ T cells sorted from a lymph node. These receptors all stem from a C3H/HeJ mouse with alopecia areata. Mouse strain MHC haplotype: H2-k.

A few counts support this clone. All gene names here are mouse names. The CDR3 is cut off 4 residues early in the read; its end comes from the germline J gene. The J gene is TRBJ2-5, the V gene TRBV5, with D possibly TRBD1 on 6 matching bases. This CDR3 comprises 13 residues. Germline V gene lookup returns CDR1 LGHNA and CDR2 YNLKQL (reference sequence). CDR3 sequence reads: CASSPRGKDTQYF. CDR3 DNA (partial): TGTGCCAGCAGCCCAAGGGGGAAAGAC.

This clone was recorded a few times. The listed genes are named as in mouse. The missing CDR3 end, 3 residues past where the read stops, is filled in from the germline J gene. The V and J genes are TRBV13-1 and TRBJ1-6; D unclear. TRBJ1-6 is labeled an ORF, and its function is uncertain. This CDR3 contains 14 residues. V lost 1 base and J lost 3, with 5 bases in between. From germline, CDR1 is NSHNY and CDR2 SYGAGN. CDR3 amino acids: CASSDSNYNSPLYF. CDR3 DNA (partial): TGTGCCAGCAGTGATTCCAACTATAATTCGCCC.

A note on this clone: All gene names here are mouse names. The CDR3 is cut off 4 residues early in the read; its end comes from the germline J gene. The V gene is TRBV13-1, the J gene TRBJ2-1, with 10 bases identical to TRBD2. With V trimmed by 6 bases and J by 3 bases, 3 bases remained unmatched. The germline V gene encodes CDR1 NSHNY and CDR2 SYGAGN. The CDR3 spans 14 residues. This CDR3 is CASTSGGAYAEQFF. The CDR3 DNA, read in part, is TGTGCCAGCACCTCTGGGGGGGCCTATGCT.

This clone was recorded a few times. The genes are named according to mouse. With the read ending 4 residues before the CDR3 end, the germline J gene is used to fill in that end. The genes are TRBV19 and TRBJ2-7; a weak D match, TRBD1 (5 bases). CDR1 and CDR2 from the germline V gene are FNHDT and SITEND (reference sequence). V was shortened by 2 bases and J by 0 bases, with 12 bases between the two germline ends. This CDR3 has 15 amino acids. Partial CDR3 DNA: TGTGCCAGCAGTATCCGGACAACAAGCTCCTAT. It specifies CASSIRTTSSY. The whole CDR3 sequence reads CASSIRTTSSYEQYF. Supplemented by reference TRBV19 and TRBJ2-7, the full variable domain reads GGIITQTPKFLIGQEGQKLTLKCQQNFNHDTMYWYRQDSGKGLRLIYYSITENDLQKGDLSEGYDASREKKSSFSLTVTSAQKNEMAVFLCASSIRTTSSYEQYFGPGTRLTVL.

This clone has a handful of counts. Gene names follow the mouse nomenclature. The sequence runs out 4 residues before the end of the CDR3; the remainder is reconstructed from the germline J gene. The chain uses TRBV13-2 and TRBJ2-5; 8 nucleotides agree with TRBD2. Germline CDR1 and CDR2: NNHNN and SYGAGS (reference sequence). This CDR3 contains 13 residues. CDR3 DNA, as far as it was read: TGTGCCAGCGGTGATCTGGGGGGAGAC. Translated: CASGDLGGD. In full, the CDR3 is CASGDLGGDTQYF.

This clone was observed a few times. Gene names are the mouse ones. This CDR3 reads CASSEPGQLYAEQFF. The CDR3 DNA, read in part, is TGTGCCAGCAGTGAACCGGGACAGCTCTATGCT. V is TRBV13-1 and J is TRBJ2-1; TRBD1 matches at 7 bases. The read ends 4 residues shy of where the CDR3 ends; the end is completed using the germline J gene. The ends lost 2 bases at V and 3 bases at J; junction bases unmatched: 5. The CDR3 runs 15 residues. CDR1 and CDR2 from the germline V gene are NSHNY and SYGAGN.

Comment on this clone: Gene names denote mouse genes. The CDR3 extends 4 residues past the end of the read, so its final part is completed from the germline J gene. The chain uses TRBV13-3 and TRBJ2-5; TRBD1 might be the D (6 bases). The CDR3 consists of 16 residues. Between the trimmed V and J ends, which lost 1 base and 0 bases, there was a span of 12 bases. Per the germline V gene, CDR1 is NNHDY and CDR2 is SYVADS. CDR3 bases read: TGTGCCAGCAGTGATATGGGACAAACTAACCAAGAC. It specifies CASSDMGQTNQD. The whole CDR3 is CASSDMGQTNQDTQYF.

In regard to this clone: Any gene name here is a mouse gene name. Distinct nucleotide sequences in the sample also encode this CDR3. The CDR3 loop is CAWSLGQNTEVFF. The covered CDR3 bases are TGTGCCTGGAGTTTGGGACAAAACACA. The J gene is TRBJ1-1, the V gene TRBV31, with a tentative D call TRBD1 (6 bases). Sequencing ends 4 residues short of the CDR3 end; the germline J gene provides the rest. From germline, CDR1 is GKSSPN and CDR2 SITVG. Trimming removed 2 bases from V and 1 base from J, with 8 bases in between. The CDR3 runs to 13 residues.

This clone was recorded a few times. Gene names follow the mouse nomenclature. With the read ending 4 residues before the CDR3 end, the germline J gene is used to fill in that end. This same CDR3 is encoded by further DNA sequences in the sample. The V call is TRBV5, the J call TRBJ2-7, with a possible D match to TRBD2 (7 bases). CDR3 length: 14 residues. Germline-derived CDR1 and CDR2 are LGHNA and YNLKQL (reference sequence). CDR3 residues: CASSQVGGGYEQYF. CDR3 DNA (partial): TGTGCCAGCAGCCAAGTAGGGGGGGGGTAT.

This clone was counted only a few times. This may come from a read error, since a much larger clone is one base off. Mouse gene names and germline throughout. The CDR3 extends 4 residues past the end of the read, so its final part is completed from the germline J gene. This rearrangement joins TRBV29 to TRBJ2-7, with D unclear. The length of the CDR3 is 11 residues. Germline V lookup: CDR1 MSHET, CDR2 SYDVDS. The V end was cut by 3 bases, the J end by 3 bases, with 3 bases between. Here the CDR3 reads CASSFSYEQYF. Incomplete CDR3 DNA: TGTGCTAGCAGTTTCAGCTAT. Full variable domain (missing parts from reference TRBV29 and TRBJ2-7): DMKVTQMPRYLIKRMGENVLLECGQDMSHETMYWYRQDPGLGLQLIYISYDVDSNSEGDIPKGYRVSRKKREHFSLILDSAKTNQTSVYFCASSFSYEQYFGPGTRLTVL.

In this sample, this clone turned up a few times. All gene names here are mouse names. The read comes to an end 4 residues before the CDR3 does, leaving the germline J gene to fill in the end. This same CDR3 is encoded by further DNA sequences in the sample. The chain joins TRBV1 to TRBJ2-7; D not certain. The CDR3 runs 11 residues. Germline CDR1 is NSQYPW and CDR2 is LRSPGD (reference sequence). CDR3 protein: CTCSAPYEQYF. CDR3 DNA, as far as it was read: TGCACCTGCAGTGCGCCATAT. Complete variable domain (other parts from reference TRBV1 and TRBJ2-7): VTLLEQNPRWRLVPRGQAVNLRCILKNSQYPWMSWYQQDLQKQLQWLFTLRSPGDKEVKSLPGADYLATRVTDTELRLQVANMSQGRTLYCTCSAPYEQYFGPGTRLTVL.

A word on this clone: The genes are named according to mouse. The DNA ends 4 residues before the CDR3 does, and the rest of the CDR3 is filled in from the germline J gene. This chain uses TRBV31 with TRBJ2-3, with D unclear. The germline gives CDR1 GKSSPN, CDR2 SITVG. Trimming took 1 base from V and 2 from J, leaving 7 bases between them. CDR3 length equals 13 residues. CDR3 DNA, as far as it was read: TGTGCCTGGAGTCCCCAGATTGCAGAA. Its protein product is CAWSPQIAE. In full, the CDR3 reads CAWSPQIAETLYF.

This clone was seen a few times. The gene names here belong to mouse. The read terminates 3 residues ahead of where the CDR3 ends, so the germline J gene completes it. The chain combines TRBV31 with TRBJ1-6; 11 bases map to TRBD1. TRBJ1-6 has ORF status, its function being uncertain. V lost 0 bases, J lost 1 base, and 2 bases stayed unmatched. Germline V gene sequence: CDR1 GKSSPN, CDR2 SITVG. This CDR3 has 17 amino acids. The CDR3 bases that were read are TGTGCCTGGAGTCTAGGGACAGGGGGGTCCTATAATTCGCCC. It encodes CAWSLGTGGSYNSP. The whole CDR3 is CAWSLGTGGSYNSPLYF.